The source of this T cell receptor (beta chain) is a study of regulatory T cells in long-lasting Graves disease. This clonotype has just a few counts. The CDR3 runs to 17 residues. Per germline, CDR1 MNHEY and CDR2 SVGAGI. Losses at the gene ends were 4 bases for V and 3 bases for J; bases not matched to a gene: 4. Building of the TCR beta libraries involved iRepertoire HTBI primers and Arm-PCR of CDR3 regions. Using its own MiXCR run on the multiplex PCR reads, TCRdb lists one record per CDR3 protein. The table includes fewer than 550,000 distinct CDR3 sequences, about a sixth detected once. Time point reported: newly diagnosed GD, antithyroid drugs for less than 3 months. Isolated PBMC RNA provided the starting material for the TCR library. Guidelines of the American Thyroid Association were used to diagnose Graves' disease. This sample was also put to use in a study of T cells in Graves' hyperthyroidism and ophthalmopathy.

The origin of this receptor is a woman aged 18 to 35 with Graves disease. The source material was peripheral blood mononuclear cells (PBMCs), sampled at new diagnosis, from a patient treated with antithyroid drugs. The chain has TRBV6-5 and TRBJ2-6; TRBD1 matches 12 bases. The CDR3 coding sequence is TGTGCCAGCAGTTCGGGACAGGGGGCGCATGGGGCCAACGTCCTGACTTTC. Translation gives CASSSGQGAHGANVLTF.